Listed below are T cell receptor beta chains from one sample, sequenced in a study of shared clonotypes between healthy human individuals. Libraries were prepared by immunoSEQ multiplex PCR; TCRdb keeps only in-frame clonotypes and omits some of them. This repertoire shows under 2,500,000 clones, around 95% found once; its top ten account for 0.1% to 0.15%. Sequencing was done on a sample of naive CD4+ T cells sorted from blood. All receptors come from a man aged 18 to 30 in good health. Both conserved end residues are part of each CDR3. The D gene is left open where the match is weak. Some rows mark clone size as missing; the rest say once, few, many or name a class of expanded clone.

cdr3_length: 15
d_call: -
v_call: TRBV2
j_call: TRBJ2-7
clone_size: -
cdr3_aa: CASSEAQGRKSEQYF
cdr3_nt: TGTGCCAGCAGTGAAGCGCAGGGCCGGAAATCCGAGCAGTACTTC

cdr3_length: 14
d_call: TRBD1
v_call: TRBV5-4
j_call: TRBJ1-3
clone_size: -
cdr3_aa: CASSQLTGGNTIYF
cdr3_nt: TGTGCCAGCAGCCAACTTACAGGGGGGAACACCATATATTTT

cdr3_length: 16
d_call: -
v_call: TRBV18
j_call: TRBJ1-6
clone_size: -
cdr3_aa: CASSPQSTSYNSPLHF
cdr3_nt: TGTGCCAGCTCACCACAAAGCACCTCCTATAATTCACCCCTCCACTTT

cdr3_length: 16
d_call: -
v_call: TRBV9
j_call: TRBJ2-1
clone_size: -
cdr3_aa: CASSVGAPTGFNEQFF
cdr3_nt: TGTGCCAGCAGCGTAGGGGCACCAACGGGGTTCAATGAGCAGTTCTTC

cdr3_length: 14
d_call: TRBD1
v_call: TRBV10-2
j_call: TRBJ1-1
clone_size: -
cdr3_aa: CASSPGQVNTEAFF
cdr3_nt: TGCGCCAGCAGTCCGGGACAGGTGAACACTGAAGCTTTCTTT

cdr3_length: 15
d_call: -
v_call: TRBV7-8
j_call: TRBJ1-3
clone_size: -
cdr3_aa: CASSPRGGSGNTIYF
cdr3_nt: TGTGCCAGCAGCCCTCGGGGCGGCTCTGGAAACACCATATATTTT

cdr3_length: 14
d_call: -
v_call: TRBV28
j_call: TRBJ2-3
clone_size: -
cdr3_aa: CASSSRTPIYTQYF
cdr3_nt: TGTGCCAGCAGTTCCCGAACCCCCATCTATACGCAGTATTTT

cdr3_length: 15
d_call: -
v_call: TRBV2
j_call: TRBJ2-6
clone_size: -
cdr3_aa: CASSIGQSGANVLTF
cdr3_nt: TGTGCCAGCAGTATAGGACAGTCTGGGGCCAACGTCCTGACTTTC

cdr3_length: 15
d_call: TRBD2
v_call: TRBV6-4
j_call: TRBJ2-3
clone_size: -
cdr3_aa: CASSDTGGPTDTQYF
cdr3_nt: TGTGCCAGCAGTGATACGGGGGGGCCTACAGATACGCAGTATTTT

cdr3_length: 15
d_call: TRBD2
v_call: TRBV4-2
j_call: TRBJ2-3
clone_size: once
cdr3_aa: CASSKATSSPDTQYF
cdr3_nt: TGTGCCAGCAGCAAAGCGACTAGCTCCCCGGATACGCAGTATTTT

cdr3_length: 14
d_call: TRBD2
v_call: TRBV9
j_call: TRBJ2-3
clone_size: -
cdr3_aa: CASSVDGRVDTQYF
cdr3_nt: TGTGCCAGCAGCGTAGACGGGAGGGTGGATACGCAGTATTTT

cdr3_length: 14
d_call: -
v_call: TRBV5-1
j_call: TRBJ1-1
clone_size: -
cdr3_aa: CASSLGETAAEAFF
cdr3_nt: TGCGCCAGCAGCTTGGGCGAAACGGCCGCTGAAGCTTTCTTT

cdr3_length: 13
d_call: -
v_call: TRBV2
j_call: TRBJ1-1
clone_size: few
cdr3_aa: CASTQGENTEAFF
cdr3_nt: TGTGCCAGCACCCAAGGAGAGAACACTGAAGCTTTCTTT

cdr3_length: 11
d_call: -
v_call: TRBV30
j_call: TRBJ2-5
clone_size: -
cdr3_aa: CAWGIQETQYF
cdr3_nt: TGTGCCTGGGGTATTCAAGAGACCCAGTACTTC

cdr3_length: 15
d_call: -
v_call: TRBV5-1
j_call: TRBJ1-1
clone_size: -
cdr3_aa: CASSLGGRTNTEAFF
cdr3_nt: TGCGCCAGCAGCTTGGGGGGCAGGACCAACACTGAAGCTTTCTTT

cdr3_length: 18
d_call: -
v_call: TRBV5-1
j_call: TRBJ1-2
clone_size: once
cdr3_aa: CASSLRNRGDAVNYGYTF
cdr3_nt: TGCGCCAGCAGCTTAAGGAATAGGGGGGACGCCGTTAACTATGGCTACACCTTC

cdr3_length: 15
d_call: -
v_call: TRBV11-1
j_call: TRBJ2-7
clone_size: -
cdr3_aa: CASSLDQTPSYEQYF
cdr3_nt: TGTGCCAGCAGCTTAGACCAAACCCCCTCCTACGAGCAGTACTTC

cdr3_length: 16
d_call: -
v_call: TRBV18
j_call: TRBJ1-5
clone_size: -
cdr3_aa: CASSPGIAGGHQPQHF
cdr3_nt: TGTGCCAGCTCACCAGGAATAGCGGGAGGCCATCAGCCCCAGCATTTT

cdr3_length: 17
d_call: -
v_call: TRBV25-1
j_call: TRBJ2-1
clone_size: -
cdr3_aa: CASSGGEGAPSYNEQFF
cdr3_nt: TGTGCCAGCAGCGGGGGAGAGGGAGCACCCTCCTACAATGAGCAGTTCTTC

cdr3_length: 14
d_call: -
v_call: TRBV7-2
j_call: TRBJ2-1
clone_size: -
cdr3_aa: CASSFGGSYNEQFF
cdr3_nt: TGTGCCAGCAGCTTTGGGGGGTCCTACAATGAGCAGTTCTTC

cdr3_length: 14
d_call: TRBD1
v_call: TRBV2
j_call: TRBJ1-2
clone_size: -
cdr3_aa: CASSAGQGYYGYTF
cdr3_nt: TGTGCCAGCAGCGCGGGACAGGGGTACTATGGCTACACCTTC

cdr3_length: 15
d_call: -
v_call: TRBV5-4
j_call: TRBJ2-7
clone_size: -
cdr3_aa: CASSLGGERKYEQYF
cdr3_nt: TGTGCCAGCAGCTTGGGAGGGGAGCGGAAGTACGAGCAGTACTTC

cdr3_length: 16
d_call: TRBD1
v_call: TRBV27
j_call: TRBJ2-2
clone_size: -
cdr3_aa: CASSSDRPANTGELFF
cdr3_nt: TGTGCCAGCAGTTCGGACAGGCCTGCGAACACCGGGGAGCTGTTTTTT

cdr3_length: 15
d_call: -
v_call: TRBV5-1
j_call: TRBJ2-3
clone_size: once
cdr3_aa: CASSSGVSSTDTQYF
cdr3_nt: TGCGCCAGCAGCTCGGGGGTTTCGAGCACAGATACGCAGTATTTT

cdr3_length: 15
d_call: -
v_call: TRBV5-6
j_call: TRBJ2-5
clone_size: -
cdr3_aa: CASSFPLKARETQYF
cdr3_nt: TGTGCCAGCAGCTTCCCCTTGAAGGCTCGGGAGACCCAGTACTTC

cdr3_length: 14
d_call: -
v_call: TRBV7-3
j_call: TRBJ2-2
clone_size: -
cdr3_aa: CAPDESFCTGELFF
cdr3_nt: TGTGCCCCTGATGAGTCTTTCTGCACCGGGGAGCTGTTTTTT

cdr3_length: 16
d_call: TRBD2
v_call: TRBV4-1
j_call: TRBJ2-3
clone_size: -
cdr3_aa: CASSRTPGLVTDTQYF
cdr3_nt: TGCGCCAGCAGCCGTACTCCGGGACTAGTCACAGATACGCAGTATTTT

cdr3_length: 13
d_call: -
v_call: TRBV19
j_call: TRBJ1-6
clone_size: -
cdr3_aa: CASSDRYNSPLHF
cdr3_nt: TGTGCCTCCTCAGACAGGTATAATTCACCCCTCCACTTT

cdr3_length: 14
d_call: TRBD1
v_call: TRBV2
j_call: TRBJ2-2
clone_size: once
cdr3_aa: CASCEDRITGELFF
cdr3_nt: TGTGCCAGCTGTGAGGACAGGATAACCGGGGAGCTGTTTTTT

cdr3_length: 16
d_call: TRBD2
v_call: TRBV27
j_call: TRBJ2-7
clone_size: -
cdr3_aa: CASSPRFSGLPYEQYF
cdr3_nt: TGTGCCAGCAGTCCCCGCTTTAGCGGGTTACCCTACGAGCAGTACTTC

cdr3_length: 15
d_call: TRBD2
v_call: TRBV6-5
j_call: TRBJ2-3
clone_size: once
cdr3_aa: CASSSGLANTDTQYF
cdr3_nt: TGTGCCAGCAGCTCAGGACTAGCTAACACAGATACGCAGTATTTT

cdr3_length: 18
d_call: TRBD2
v_call: TRBV5-8
j_call: TRBJ2-7
clone_size: -
cdr3_aa: CASSLTLGVSGRAYEQYF
cdr3_nt: TGTGCCAGCAGCTTGACCCTGGGGGTGAGCGGGAGGGCCTACGAGCAGTACTTC

cdr3_length: 12
d_call: -
v_call: TRBV5-4
j_call: TRBJ1-1
clone_size: -
cdr3_aa: CASSQGITEAFF
cdr3_nt: TGTGCCAGCAGCCAAGGGATTACTGAAGCTTTCTTT

cdr3_length: 13
d_call: -
v_call: TRBV5-6
j_call: TRBJ2-3
clone_size: -
cdr3_aa: CASRPVDTDTQYF
cdr3_nt: TGTGCCAGCAGACCAGTCGACACAGATACGCAGTATTTT

cdr3_length: 14
d_call: -
v_call: TRBV7-9
j_call: TRBJ2-4
clone_size: -
cdr3_aa: CASSPRSGVNIQYF
cdr3_nt: TGTGCCAGCAGTCCAAGGAGTGGGGTAAACATTCAGTACTTC

cdr3_length: 13
d_call: -
v_call: TRBV7-2
j_call: TRBJ2-1
clone_size: -
cdr3_aa: CASSLGERNEQFF
cdr3_nt: TGTGCCAGCAGCTTAGGAGAGCGGAATGAGCAGTTCTTC

cdr3_length: 16
d_call: -
v_call: TRBV28
j_call: TRBJ1-1
clone_size: -
cdr3_aa: CASRMRGGIMNTEAFF
cdr3_nt: TGTGCCAGCAGAATGAGAGGCGGCATAATGAACACTGAAGCTTTCTTT